These 9 T cell receptor beta chains originate from one sample sequenced in a study of blood T cell repertoires in COVID-19. TCRdb keeps only in-frame clones here, not all; method: immunoSEQ multiplex PCR. The data show about 190,000 clones, 86% seen once. Sequenced input: PBMCs or T cells enriched from blood (not recorded which). These receptors were obtained from a man in his forties with acute COVID-19.

J is TRBJ1-5 and V is TRBV28; 7 bases map to TRBD1. Germline loops: CDR1 MDHEN, CDR2 SYDVKM. This CDR3 is 15 amino acids long. Trimming cost V 6 bases and J 3 bases; bases outside gene matches: 8. CDR3: CASSGTGVSNQPQHF. The CDR3 DNA reads as TGTGCCAGCAGCGGAACAGGGGTTTCCAATCAGCCCCAGCATTTT. The whole variable domain, remainder taken from reference TRBV28 and TRBJ1-5, is DVKVTQSSRYLVKRTGEKVFLECVQDMDHENMFWYRQDPGLGLRLIYFSYDVKMKEKGDIPEGYSVSREKKERFSLILESASTNQTSMYLCASSGTGVSNQPQHFGDGTRLSIL.

The chain combines TRBV3-1 (or the pseudogene TRBV3-2) with TRBJ2-3; the D is unclear. With 8 bases removed from V and 0 bases from J, the gap between germline ends came to 9 bases. This CDR3 has 13 amino acids. Germline V gives CDR1 LGHDT, CDR2 YNNKEL (reference sequence). The chain's CDR3 is CASHPRSTDTQYF. The DNA of the CDR3 is TGTGCCAGCCACCCCCGGAGCACAGATACGCAGTATTTT.

The CDR3 sequence is CASSEDRAPLEQYF. The CDR3 coding sequence is TGTGCCAGCAGTGAAGACAGGGCCCCCCTCGAGCAGTACTTC. The chain has TRBV2 and TRBJ2-7, with D possibly matching TRBD1 (6 bases). The length of the CDR3 is 14 residues. With 1 base removed from V and 6 bases from J, the gap between germline ends came to 13 bases. Germline CDR1 SNHLY, CDR2 FYNNEI.

This clone was seen more than once but under ten times. The V gene is TRBV6-5, the J gene TRBJ2-7; D unresolved. V was trimmed by 7 bases and J by 3 bases, leaving 7 bases between them. The CDR3 sequence is 11 residues long. Germline V gene lookup returns CDR1 MNHEY and CDR2 SVGAGI. The CDR3 region has the DNA TGTGCCAGCACCGACTTCTACGAGCAGTACTTC. It encodes CASTDFYEQYF.

The sample holds a few counts of this clone. The chain has TRBV7-8 and TRBJ2-3; D might be TRBD1 (5 bases). The V gene lost 1 base and the J gene lost 4 bases, with 12 bases spanning the gap. This CDR3 is 15 amino acids long. Germline V CDR1 and CDR2: SGHVS, FQNEAQ. The DNA of the CDR3 is TGTGCCAGCAGCTTAGTCCAGGGATGGGCAGATACGCAGTATTTT. Translation: CASSLVQGWADTQYF.

This chain connects TRBV28 to TRBJ1-6, with no clear D. The CDR3 has 13 amino acids. The V end was cut by 6 bases, the J end by 5 bases, with 8 bases between. CDR1 is MDHEN, CDR2 SYDVKM, per germline. The CDR3 is CASSPGNNSPLHF. CDR3 DNA sequence: TGTGCCAGCAGCCCGGGGAATAATTCACCCCTCCACTTT.

V usage is TRBV5-4 and J usage is TRBJ2-1; 11 positions agree with TRBD2. CDR1 is SGHNT and CDR2 is YYREEE in the germline V gene (reference sequence). This CDR3 comprises 14 residues. V lost 2 bases, J lost 7 bases, and 2 bases stayed unmatched. The CDR3 sequence: CASSFLAGGNEQFF. The CDR3, as DNA: TGTGCCAGCAGCTTTTTAGCGGGAGGGAATGAGCAGTTCTTC.

The chain carries TRBV6-7 and TRBJ1-1; D not certain. TRBV6-7 is placed among ORFs of uncertain function. The CDR3 sequence is 14 residues long. V lost 2 bases and J lost 7, with 14 bases in between. The CDR3 here is CASSYGSGMDEAFF. In DNA form, the CDR3 reads TGTGCCAGCAGTTACGGGTCGGGTATGGATGAAGCTTTCTTT.

The J gene is TRBJ2-1, the V gene TRBV11-2; TRBD2 matches 7 bases. CDR1 is SGHAT, CDR2 FQNNGV, per germline. The ends lost 5 bases at V and 7 bases at J; junction bases unmatched: 11. The length of the CDR3 is 15 residues. This CDR3 reads CASSASSGGENEQFF. The CDR3 DNA sequence: TGTGCCAGCAGCGCCTCTAGCGGAGGGGAGAATGAGCAGTTCTTC.